What follows are 18 T cell receptor beta chains derived from one specimen sequenced in a study of control samples from healthy donors and cancer patients. Clones were sequenced by immunoSEQ multiplex PCR, and TCRdb holds only the in-frame ones, with some missing. Of just over 15,000 clones in the sample, over 70% were seen once. Sequencing was carried out using PBMCs. The receptor set was obtained from a woman between 70 and 85 years old with colorectal cancer.

The J gene is TRBJ1-1, the V gene TRBV19; possible D gene TRBD1, 6 bases. Trimming stripped 10 bases from V and 4 bases from J, with 19 bases between. The CDR3 totals 14 residues. Germline values: CDR1 LNHDA, CDR2 SQIVND (reference sequence). CDR3 nucleotide sequence: TGTGCCACTAGAAGGGGGGGCGGTATCACTGAAGCTTTCTTT. Protein product: CATRRGGGITEAFF.

V is TRBV6-1 and J is TRBJ2-3; D is unresolved. The CDR3 has 12 amino acids. Germline V gene data show CDR1 as MNHNS and CDR2 as SASEGT. V lost 3 bases, J lost 4 bases, and 5 bases lay in between. The CDR3: CASSETADTQYF. CDR3 nucleotide sequence: TGTGCCAGCAGTGAGACCGCAGATACGCAGTATTTT.

The chain employs TRBV6-1 and TRBJ2-2; D may be TRBD1 or TRBD2 (5 bases each). The V gene lost 5 bases and the J gene lost 6 bases, with 16 bases spanning the gap. Germline lookup yields CDR1 MNHNS and CDR2 SASEGT. The CDR3 covers 15 residues. The CDR3 DNA sequence: TGTGCCAGCAGTCCCCCCGGGACCGCGTCCGGGGAGCTGTTTTTT. Its protein is CASSPPGTASGELFF.

The chain carries TRBV10-3 and TRBJ2-7; 11 bases are a match to TRBD1. The CDR3 has 14 residues. J was trimmed by 4 bases and V by 4 bases; bases with no gene match: 3. Germline CDR1 and CDR2: ENHRY and SYGVKD. CDR3 sequence (DNA): TGTGCCATCAGTGGGACAGGGGGCGGTTACGAGCAGTACTTC. Its translation is CAISGTGGGYEQYF.

V is TRBV9 and J is TRBJ2-7; D call uncertain. The CDR3 runs to 14 residues. Germline V gene data show CDR1 as SGDLS and CDR2 as YYNGEE. V lost 0 bases to trimming and J lost 3 bases, with 10 bases between them. The CDR3 coding sequence is TGTGCCAGCAGCGTAGGAGAGGACGGCTACGAGCAGTACTTC. This translates into CASSVGEDGYEQYF.

The chain couples TRBV18 to TRBJ1-1; 7 nucleotides align to TRBD1. The CDR3 extends over 14 amino acids. After removal of 3 bases from V and 0 bases from J, the junction contained 1 base not matched to a gene. Germline V gives CDR1 KGHSH, CDR2 LQKENI. CDR3 nucleotide sequence: TGTGCCAGCTCACCCCAGGGGGTGAACACTGAAGCTTTCTTT. It yields the protein CASSPQGVNTEAFF.

The chain combines TRBV7-9 with TRBJ1-2; 7 nucleotides line up with TRBD1. CDR3 length: 16 amino acids. V shed 1 base and J 4 bases; nucleotides not matched to a gene: 9. In germline, CDR1 is SEHNR, CDR2 FQNEAQ (reference sequence). CDR3 sequence (DNA): TGTGCCAGCAGCTTAGGCGGAACAGGGGACGGCTATGGCTACACCTTC. Translating it yields CASSLGGTGDGYGYTF.

The chain has TRBV7-9 and TRBJ1-1; unclear D gene. Germline lookup yields CDR1 SEHNR and CDR2 FQNEAQ (reference sequence). This CDR3 contains 14 residues. V gave up 8 bases and J gave up 1 base, with 14 bases separating them. CDR3 region: CASSEPGRNTEAFF. The CDR3 DNA sequence: TGTGCCAGCTCGGAACCGGGAAGGAACACTGAAGCTTTCTTT.

V usage is TRBV4-2 and J usage is TRBJ1-3, with 10 bases that match TRBD1. The germline V gene has CDR1 LGHNA and CDR2 YNFKEQ. The V segment lost 0 bases and the J segment 2 bases; nucleotides outside the gene matches: 7. The CDR3 runs to 18 residues. The CDR3 coding sequence is TGTGCCAGCAGCCAAGACCAGACAGGGGGCAGGGCTGGAAACACCATATATTTT. Translating it yields CASSQDQTGGRAGNTIYF.

This clone was picked up one time. The chain combines TRBV6-6 with TRBJ1-1; TRBD1 is a possible D gene (5 bases). V was pared by 5 bases and J by 8 bases, with 9 bases between. The CDR3 has 11 residues. Per the germline V gene, CDR1 is MNHNY and CDR2 is SVGAGI (reference sequence). DNA of the CDR3: TGTGCCAGCAGTCGGGGACCAGAAGCTTTCTTT. It yields the protein CASSRGPEAFF.

The J gene is TRBJ2-2, the V gene TRBV5-1; D might be TRBD2 (6 bases). Germline CDR1 SGHRS, CDR2 YFSETQ. The length of the CDR3 is 15 residues. Trimming left V 1 base short and J 4 bases short, with 11 bases between. The CDR3 sequence: CASSLYGGSTGELFF. The CDR3 region has the DNA TGCGCCAGCAGCTTGTACGGGGGAAGCACCGGGGAGCTGTTTTTT. The complete variable domain, with remaining parts taken from reference TRBV5-1 and TRBJ2-2, reads KAGVTQTPRYLIKTRGQQVTLSCSPISGHRSVSWYQQTPGQGLQFLFEYFSETQRNKGNFPGRFSGRQFSNSRSEMNVSTLELGDSALYLCASSLYGGSTGELFFGEGSRLTVL.

This chain uses TRBV27 with TRBJ1-1; TRBD1 matches at 8 bases. The CDR3 totals 16 residues. Germline V gene lookup returns CDR1 MNHEY and CDR2 SMNVEV (reference sequence). The ends lost 11 bases at V and 0 bases at J; junction bases unmatched: 14. In DNA, the CDR3 is TGTGCCGTAAGACAGGGGAGCGGTCCTTTGAACACTGAAGCTTTCTTT. Protein: CAVRQGSGPLNTEAFF.

The chain couples TRBV2 to TRBJ2-7; possibly TRBD2 for D (6 bases). The CDR3 extends over 11 amino acids. From germline, CDR1 is SNHLY and CDR2 FYNNEI. Trimming pared 6 bases from V and 3 bases from J, leaving 6 bases between. The CDR3 protein is CASRGGYEQYF. CDR3 sequence (DNA): TGTGCCAGCAGGGGGGGCTACGAGCAGTACTTC.

The sample holds a few counts of this clone. This sequence joins TRBV6-5 and TRBJ2-7, with D perhaps matching TRBD1 or TRBD2 (6 bases each). The CDR3 length is 15 residues. Deletions cut 6 bases from V and 4 bases from J, with 19 bases between. Germline-derived CDR1 and CDR2 are MNHEY and SVGAGI. CDR3 nucleotide sequence: TGTGCCAGCAGCCGGAGACTAGGGGGGAAATACGAGCAGTACTTC. Its translation is CASSRRLGGKYEQYF.

This clone occurred a few times. The CDR3 nucleotides are TGCGCCAGCAGCCATTTTCCGACTAGCGACAATGAGCAGTTCTTC. Residues: CASSHFPTSDNEQFF. This chain links TRBV4-3 with TRBJ2-1; 8 bases agree with TRBD2. Per the germline V gene, CDR1 is LGHNA and CDR2 is YSLEER. The CDR3 sequence is 15 residues long. The V and J ends lost 3 bases and 5 bases, in that order; junction bases with no gene match: 6.

This clone appeared a few times. The chain couples TRBV19 to TRBJ2-7, with D possibly matching TRBD1 (6 bases). The germline gives CDR1 LNHDA, CDR2 SQIVND (reference sequence). The CDR3 sequence is 16 residues long. The V and J ends lost 5 bases and 3 bases respectively, with 20 bases between them. The CDR3 DNA reads as TGTGCCAGTAGTTTTTCTGACAGGTCCCCCATCTACGAGCAGTACTTC. It is translated as CASSFSDRSPIYEQYF.

This clone was recorded a few times. This sequence joins TRBV4-1 and TRBJ2-5; D ambiguous. V lost 0 bases and J lost 0, with 5 bases in between. The CDR3 spans 14 residues. The germline V gene has CDR1 MGHRA and CDR2 YSYEKL. The CDR3 DNA sequence: TGCGCCAGCAGCCAAGATCCCCACCAAGAGACCCAGTACTTC. Translating it yields CASSQDPHQETQYF.

This clone was recorded only once. CDR3 nucleotide sequence: TGTGCCAGCAGCCCCCGGGGGGCTCAAGAGACCCAGTACTTC. This encodes CASSPRGAQETQYF. The genes are TRBV11-2 and TRBJ2-5; TRBD2 is a possible D gene (7 bases). V shed 5 bases and J shed 2 bases, with 12 bases lying between them. The CDR3 runs 14 residues. Germline values: CDR1 SGHAT, CDR2 FQNNGV.